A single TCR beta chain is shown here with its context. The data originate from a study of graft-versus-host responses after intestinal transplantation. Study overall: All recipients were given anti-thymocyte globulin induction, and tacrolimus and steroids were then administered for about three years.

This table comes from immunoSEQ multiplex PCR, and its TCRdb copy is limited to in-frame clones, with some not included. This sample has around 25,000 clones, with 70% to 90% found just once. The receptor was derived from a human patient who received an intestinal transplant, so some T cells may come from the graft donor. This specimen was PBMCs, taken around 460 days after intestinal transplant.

This CDR3 reads CASSSQRSGTDTQYF. CDR3 bases: TGTGCCAGCAGCTCTCAGCGGTCAGGCACAGATACGCAGTATTTT. J is TRBJ2-3 and V is TRBV7-8, with D possibly TRBD2 on 5 matching bases. Germline lookup yields CDR1 SGHVS and CDR2 FQNEAQ. The V end was cut by 4 bases, the J end by 1 base, with 12 bases between. The CDR3 has 15 residues.